The next 10 T cell receptor beta chains were all read from a single sample in a study of shared clonotypes between healthy human individuals. The protocol was immunoSEQ multiplex PCR, while the TCRdb copy is restricted to in-frame clones and leaves out a portion. Among 550,000 to 700,000 clones listed, around 73% were seen once. Sequencing input: memory CD4+ T cells sorted from blood. Subset denoted: CD45RA-negative fraction. These receptors were taken from a woman in her 30s in good health.

This clone was seen a handful of times. The V call is TRBV25-1, the J call TRBJ2-5; D is possibly TRBD1 (6 bases). V lost 3 bases, J lost 2 bases, and 10 bases lay in between. The germline V gene encodes CDR1 MGHDK and CDR2 SYGVNS. The CDR3 extends over 14 amino acids. CDR3 sequence reads: CASSDGTNQETQYF. CDR3 DNA sequence: TGTGCCAGCAGTGACGGGACAAATCAAGAGACCCAGTACTTC.

The rearrangement links TRBV5-5 to TRBJ2-7; D possibly corresponds to TRBD2 (6 bases). CDR1 is SGHKS, CDR2 YYEKEE, per germline (reference sequence). The V and J ends lost 3 bases and 3 bases respectively, with 10 bases between them. The CDR3 extends over 13 amino acids. CDR3: CASSSRGSYEQYF. CDR3 coding DNA: TGTGCCAGCAGCTCTCGGGGGAGCTACGAGCAGTACTTC.

This chain connects TRBV5-1 to TRBJ1-2; possible D gene TRBD1, 5 bases. The CDR3 extends over 14 amino acids. Germline V gene lookup returns CDR1 SGHRS and CDR2 YFSETQ. The V end lost 0 bases, the J end lost 8 bases, and 14 bases lay between the germline ends. CDR3 sequence: CASSLGDSSRGYTF. The CDR3 DNA reads TGCGCCAGCAGCTTGGGGGACTCCTCGAGGGGCTACACCTTC.

The CDR3 is CSAERDYGYTF. In DNA form, the CDR3 reads TGCAGTGCTGAAAGGGACTATGGCTACACCTTC. V and J are TRBV20-1 and TRBJ1-2; D uncertain. The CDR3 has 11 residues. Trimming took off 5 bases at V and 3 bases at J, with 7 bases between the two ends. The germline CDR1 and CDR2 sequences are DFQATT and SNEGSKA (reference sequence).

This clone was recorded once. The V gene is TRBV18, the J gene TRBJ2-7, with 11 bases identical to TRBD1. Germline V gene lookup returns CDR1 KGHSH and CDR2 LQKENI. V was pared by 3 bases and J by 6 bases, with 4 bases of the junction left unmatched. The CDR3 has 14 residues. The CDR3: CASSPPGTGGEQYF. The CDR3 bases are TGTGCCAGCTCACCCCCCGGGACAGGGGGCGAGCAGTACTTC.

The genes are TRBV5-6 and TRBJ1-1, with 7 bases fitting TRBD1. The ends lost 5 bases at V and 11 bases at J; junction bases unmatched: 15. The CDR3 spans 14 residues. Germline V gives CDR1 SGHDT, CDR2 YYEEEE. In DNA, the CDR3 is TGTGCCAGCAGTCTCGGACAGGCGCCTTATTGGGCTTTCTTT. This sequence encodes CASSLGQAPYWAFF. Filled out from reference TRBV5-6 and TRBJ1-1, the complete variable domain reads DAGVTQSPTHLIKTRGQQVTLRCSPKSGHDTVSWYQQALGQGPQFIFQYYEEEERQRGNFPDRFSGHQFPNYSSELNVNALLLGDSALYLCASSLGQAPYWAFFGQGTRLTVV.

The CDR3 loop reads CASSQVFLQGYLYEQYF. DNA for the CDR3: TGCGCCAGCAGCCAAGTCTTTCTACAGGGTTATCTCTACGAGCAGTACTTC. The V call is TRBV4-1, the J call TRBJ2-7, with D possibly matching TRBD1 (6 bases). The germline V gene encodes CDR1 MGHRA and CDR2 YSYEKL. The CDR3 totals 17 residues. Trimming took 1 base from V and 3 from J, leaving 19 bases between them.

The chain employs TRBV2 and TRBJ2-7; no clear D. V gave up 5 bases and J gave up 11 bases, with 16 bases separating them. Germline values: CDR1 SNHLY, CDR2 FYNNEI. The CDR3 has 12 residues. CDR3 region: CASSSELGAEYF. CDR3 sequence (DNA): TGTGCCAGCAGTTCAGAGCTAGGCGCGGAGTACTTC.

The chain combines TRBV6-1 with TRBJ1-2, with D unresolved. The germline V and J ends were trimmed by 3 bases and 1 base, with 12 bases remaining between them. This CDR3 comprises 15 residues. Per germline, CDR1 MNHNS and CDR2 SASEGT. CDR3 protein: CASSEGRAYNYGYTF. Written as DNA, the CDR3 is TGTGCCAGCAGTGAGGGGAGAGCGTATAACTATGGCTACACCTTC.

This clone came up a few times. V usage is TRBV4-1 and J usage is TRBJ2-3; D is possibly TRBD1 (6 bases). There are 17 residues in the CDR3. V gave up 0 bases and J gave up 2 bases, with 15 bases separating them. Germline V CDR1 and CDR2: MGHRA, YSYEKL. CDR3 amino acids: CASSQEPPGVLTDTQYF. The CDR3 DNA reads as TGCGCCAGCAGCCAAGAACCCCCAGGGGTTCTCACAGATACGCAGTATTTT.